This TCR beta chain was obtained from a study of T cells expressing NK-cell markers. Generation of TCR beta cDNA was performed by 5'RACE template switching incorporating UMIs. TCRdb re-called the 5' RACE reads; every CDR3 protein appears as one record, without DNA. This sample's table reports about 260,000 distinct CDR3 sequences. The receptor was derived from a woman aged 18 to 75 in good health. The sample comprised blood T cells: a sorted CD56 or NKG2C T cell subset, CD4+ or CD8+ T cells, or bulk PBMC T cells (not recorded which).

The CDR3 loop is CASSTTRLETQYF. The chain employs TRBV7-2 and TRBJ2-5; no DNA is available, so the TRBD2 call from TCRdb remains unchecked. CDR3 length: 13 amino acids. CDR1 is SGHTA and CDR2 is FQGNSA in the germline V gene.